A single TCR beta chain is shown here with its context. From the 5' RACE reads, TCRdb called clonotypes with MiXCR, one entry per CDR3 protein. The sample contains a few hundred thousand distinct CDR3 sequences, around 3.6% of which appear only once. This sample stems from a study of T cells after yellow fever vaccination. The V segment lost 2 bases and the J segment 6 bases; nucleotides outside the gene matches: 4. This CDR3 spans 14 amino acids. Germline CDR1 and CDR2: SGHNT and YYREEE (reference sequence). The sequence derives from a man younger than 35 who received the YFV17D yellow fever vaccine. The chain employs TRBV5-4 and TRBJ1-1, with 10 nucleotides matching TRBD1. This specimen was PBMCs, taken on the day of the yellow fever booster vaccination. The CDR3 nucleotides are TGTGCCAGCAGCTTAGGACAGGGGGTACCTGAAGCTTTCTTT. This translates into CASSLGQGVPEAFF.